A selection of T cell receptor beta chains follows, all from one sample in a study of identical twins. TCRdb used MiXCR to reprocess the 5' RACE reads, holding one entry per CDR3 protein. Among hundreds of thousands of distinct CDR3 sequences listed, about 20% were seen once. The same data also contributed to another study, on T cells expressing NK-cell markers.

The specimen sequenced was PBMCs. The source is a woman between 18 and 29 years old in good health. The CDR3 runs from the conserved cysteine through the conserved F or W. A D gene is named only where the DNA matches it firmly. Size is stated for part of the rows, as once, few or many counts, or as a class when the clone is expanded.

V gene: TRBV6-5
CDR3 length: 14
clone size: -
J gene: TRBJ2-1
D gene: -
CDR3 protein: CASSYRRGAREQFF
CDR3 DNA: TGTGCCAGCAGTTACCGTCGGGGAGCGCGTGAGCAGTTCTTC

V gene: TRBV20-1
CDR3 length: 15
clone size: many
J gene: TRBJ2-1
D gene: -
CDR3 protein: CSAPHAQAAYNEQFF
CDR3 DNA: TGCAGTGCTCCCCATGCGCAGGCAGCCTACAATGAGCAGTTCTTC

V gene: TRBV10-3
CDR3 length: 14
clone size: few
J gene: TRBJ2-3
D gene: TRBD2
CDR3 protein: CAISVRGGADTQYF
CDR3 DNA: TGTGCCATCAGTGTACGCGGGGGGGCAGATACGCAGTATTTT

V gene: TRBV7-8
CDR3 length: 16
clone size: few
J gene: TRBJ2-5
D gene: TRBD2
CDR3 protein: CASSPWGLADQETQYF
CDR3 DNA: TGTGCCAGCAGCCCATGGGGACTAGCGGATCAAGAGACCCAGTACTTC

V gene: TRBV6-1
CDR3 length: 16
clone size: few
J gene: TRBJ1-1
D gene: TRBD1
CDR3 protein: CASRTTGVNMNTEAFF
CDR3 DNA: TGTGCCAGCAGGACGACAGGGGTTAACATGAACACTGAAGCTTTCTTT

V gene: TRBV27
CDR3 length: 14
clone size: few
J gene: TRBJ2-5
D gene: -
CDR3 protein: CASSLGLGVSTQYF
CDR3 DNA: TGTGCCAGCAGTCTAGGACTGGGAGTTAGTACCCAGTACTTC

V gene: TRBV4-2
CDR3 length: 15
clone size: few
J gene: TRBJ2-7
D gene: -
CDR3 protein: CASSQRRDGSYEQYF
CDR3 DNA: TGTGCCAGCAGCCAGCGTAGGGACGGATCCTACGAGCAGTACTTC

V gene: TRBV10-2
CDR3 length: 20
clone size: few
J gene: TRBJ2-6
D gene: -
CDR3 protein: CASSESPDRTLFSGANVLTF
CDR3 DNA: TGCGCCAGCAGTGAGTCTCCGGACCGAACACTATTCTCTGGGGCCAACGTCCTGACTTTC

V gene: TRBV20-1
CDR3 length: 15
clone size: few
J gene: TRBJ2-7
D gene: TRBD1
CDR3 protein: CSALSPGTGSYEQYF
CDR3 DNA: TGCAGTGCTCTTTCCCCCGGGACAGGGAGCTACGAGCAGTACTTC

V gene: TRBV3-1
CDR3 length: 14
clone size: many
J gene: TRBJ1-4
D gene: TRBD1
CDR3 protein: CASSLSGGSEKLFF
CDR3 DNA: TGTGCCAGCAGCCTGTCAGGGGGCTCTGAAAAACTGTTTTTT

V gene: TRBV7-9
CDR3 length: 16
clone size: few
J gene: TRBJ1-1
D gene: -
CDR3 protein: CASSLPQGLRSTEAFF
CDR3 DNA: TGTGCCAGCAGCTTACCTCAGGGGTTGCGTAGCACTGAAGCTTTCTTT

V gene: TRBV7-9
CDR3 length: 16
clone size: -
J gene: TRBJ2-3
D gene: TRBD1
CDR3 protein: CASSFRQGRGTDTQYF
CDR3 DNA: TGTGCCAGCAGCTTTCGACAGGGCCGGGGCACAGATACGCAGTATTTT

V gene: TRBV29-1
CDR3 length: 14
clone size: few
J gene: TRBJ2-1
D gene: TRBD1
CDR3 protein: CSVGGDRDYNEQFF
CDR3 DNA: TGCAGCGTTGGGGGGGACAGGGACTACAATGAGCAGTTCTTC

V gene: TRBV7-8
CDR3 length: 14
clone size: -
J gene: TRBJ2-2
D gene: -
CDR3 protein: CASSLVGHTGELFF
CDR3 DNA: TGTGCCAGCAGCTTAGTCGGGCATACGGGGGAGCTGTTTTTT

V gene: TRBV9
CDR3 length: 13
clone size: -
J gene: TRBJ1-2
D gene: -
CDR3 protein: CASSTETYYGYTF
CDR3 DNA: TGTGCCAGCTCGACAGAGACCTACTATGGCTACACCTTC

V gene: TRBV4-2
CDR3 length: 16
clone size: many
J gene: TRBJ2-1
D gene: TRBD2
CDR3 protein: CASSSTSVSAYNEQFF
CDR3 DNA: TGTGCCAGCAGCTCGACTAGCGTTAGTGCCTACAATGAGCAGTTCTTC

V gene: TRBV15
CDR3 length: 16
clone size: few
J gene: TRBJ2-1
D gene: TRBD2
CDR3 protein: CATSREGLAGYNEQFF
CDR3 DNA: TGTGCCACCAGCAGGGAAGGACTAGCGGGGTACAATGAGCAGTTCTTC

V gene: TRBV6-5
CDR3 length: 16
clone size: few
J gene: TRBJ2-1
D gene: TRBD2
CDR3 protein: CASSFLTSGRGNEQFF
CDR3 DNA: TGTGCCAGCAGTTTTCTGACTAGCGGGAGGGGCAATGAGCAGTTCTTC

V gene: TRBV6-1
CDR3 length: 14
clone size: -
J gene: TRBJ2-3
D gene: -
CDR3 protein: CASRHPQGRDTQYF
CDR3 DNA: TGTGCCAGCAGACACCCCCAGGGGAGAGATACGCAGTATTTT

V gene: TRBV18
CDR3 length: 14
clone size: -
J gene: TRBJ2-3
D gene: -
CDR3 protein: CASSPPGTPDTQYF
CDR3 DNA: TGTGCCAGCTCACCGCCGGGGACGCCAGATACGCAGTATTTT

V gene: TRBV6-1
CDR3 length: 16
clone size: few
J gene: TRBJ2-1
D gene: TRBD1
CDR3 protein: CASSEAETGGIYEQFF
CDR3 DNA: TGTGCCAGCAGTGAAGCTGAGACAGGGGGCATCTATGAGCAGTTCTTC

V gene: TRBV29-1
CDR3 length: 13
clone size: -
J gene: TRBJ2-5
D gene: -
CDR3 protein: CSVEGLVQETQYF
CDR3 DNA: TGCAGCGTTGAAGGACTGGTACAAGAGACCCAGTACTTC

V gene: TRBV6-1
CDR3 length: 15
clone size: few
J gene: TRBJ2-3
D gene: -
CDR3 protein: CASSRGSRVTDKQYF
CDR3 DNA: TGTGCCAGCAGTCGCGGCAGCAGGGTTACCGATAAGCAGTATTTT

V gene: TRBV12-3/TRBV12-4
CDR3 length: 15
clone size: few
J gene: TRBJ2-1
D gene: TRBD2
CDR3 protein: CASRLQAGGRNEQFF
CDR3 DNA: TGTGCCAGCAGGCTCCAGGCGGGAGGGCGGAATGAGCAGTTCTTC

V gene: TRBV7-6
CDR3 length: 16
clone size: -
J gene: TRBJ2-1
D gene: TRBD2
CDR3 protein: CASSLRTSGAYNEQFF
CDR3 DNA: TGTGCCAGCAGCCTAAGGACTAGCGGGGCCTACAATGAGCAGTTCTTC

V gene: TRBV7-7
CDR3 length: 13
clone size: few
J gene: TRBJ2-7
D gene: -
CDR3 protein: CASSSGVSHEQYF
CDR3 DNA: TGTGCTAGCAGCTCGGGGGTCTCACACGAGCAGTACTTC

V gene: TRBV12-3/TRBV12-4
CDR3 length: 14
clone size: many
J gene: TRBJ2-3
D gene: TRBD1
CDR3 protein: CASMQGAGTDTQYF
CDR3 DNA: TGTGCCAGCATGCAGGGGGCAGGCACAGATACGCAGTATTTT

V gene: TRBV3-1
CDR3 length: 18
clone size: few
J gene: TRBJ1-1
D gene: -
CDR3 protein: CASSQVGVNDRPNTEAFF
CDR3 DNA: TGTGCCAGCAGCCAAGTAGGGGTAAACGACAGACCTAACACTGAAGCTTTCTTT

V gene: TRBV12-3/TRBV12-4
CDR3 length: 15
clone size: few
J gene: TRBJ2-1
D gene: TRBD1
CDR3 protein: CASSSQGTGSPEQFF
CDR3 DNA: TGTGCCAGCAGTTCACAGGGGACAGGGTCTCCTGAGCAGTTCTTC